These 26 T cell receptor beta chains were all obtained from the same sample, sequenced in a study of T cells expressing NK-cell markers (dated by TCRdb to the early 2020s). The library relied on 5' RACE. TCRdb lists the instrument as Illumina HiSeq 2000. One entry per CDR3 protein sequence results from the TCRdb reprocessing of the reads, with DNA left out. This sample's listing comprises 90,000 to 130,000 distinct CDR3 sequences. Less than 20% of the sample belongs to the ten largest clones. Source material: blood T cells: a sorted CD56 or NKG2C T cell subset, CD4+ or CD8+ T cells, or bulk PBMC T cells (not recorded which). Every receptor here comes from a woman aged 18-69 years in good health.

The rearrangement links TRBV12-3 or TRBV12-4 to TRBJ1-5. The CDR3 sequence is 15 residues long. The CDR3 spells CASSLGLGGNQPQHF.

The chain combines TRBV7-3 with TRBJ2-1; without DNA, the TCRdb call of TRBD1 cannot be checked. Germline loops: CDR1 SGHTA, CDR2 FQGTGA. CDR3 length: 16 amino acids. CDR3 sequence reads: CASSPSGQSSYNEQFF.

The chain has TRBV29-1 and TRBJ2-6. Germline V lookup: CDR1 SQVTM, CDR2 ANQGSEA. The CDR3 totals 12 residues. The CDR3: CSVVFGANVLTF. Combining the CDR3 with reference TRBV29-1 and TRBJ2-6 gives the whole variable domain SAVISQKPSRDICQRGTSLTIQCQVDSQVTMMFWYRQQPGQSLTLIATANQGSEATYESGFVIDKFPISRPNLTFSTLTVSNMSPEDSSIYLCSVVFGANVLTFGAGSRLTVL.

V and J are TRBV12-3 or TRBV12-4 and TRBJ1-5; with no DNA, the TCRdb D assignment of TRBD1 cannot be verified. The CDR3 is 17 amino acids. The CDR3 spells CASSFTEKGDRNQPQHF.

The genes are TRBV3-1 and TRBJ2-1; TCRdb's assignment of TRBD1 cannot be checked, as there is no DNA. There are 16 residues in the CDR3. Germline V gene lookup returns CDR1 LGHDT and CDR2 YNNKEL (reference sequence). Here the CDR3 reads CASSQAGTGVFDEQFF.

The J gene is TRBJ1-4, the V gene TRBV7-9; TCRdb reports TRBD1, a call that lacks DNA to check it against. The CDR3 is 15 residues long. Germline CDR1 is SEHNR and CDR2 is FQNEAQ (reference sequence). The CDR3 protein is CASSNRFEDNEKLFF.

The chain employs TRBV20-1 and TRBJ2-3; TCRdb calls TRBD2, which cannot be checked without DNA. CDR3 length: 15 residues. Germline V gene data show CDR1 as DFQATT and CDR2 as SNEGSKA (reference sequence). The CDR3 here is CSARPSGSIADTQYF.

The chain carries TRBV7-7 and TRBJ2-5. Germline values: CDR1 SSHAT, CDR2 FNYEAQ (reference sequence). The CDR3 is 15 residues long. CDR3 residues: CASSRDQTAEETQYF.

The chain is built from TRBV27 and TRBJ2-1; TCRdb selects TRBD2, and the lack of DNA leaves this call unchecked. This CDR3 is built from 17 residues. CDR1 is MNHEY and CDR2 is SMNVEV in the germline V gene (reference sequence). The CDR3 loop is CASSPSGTSAIYNEQFF.

CDR3 region: CASSLVSGNEQYF. V usage is TRBV7-6 and J usage is TRBJ2-7; TCRdb's D call of TRBD1 is untestable without DNA. Germline CDR1 is SGHVS and CDR2 is FNYEAQ. CDR3 length: 13 amino acids. The variable domain in full, with the rest retrieved from reference TRBV7-6 and TRBJ2-7, is GAGVSQSPRYKVTKRGQDVALRCDPISGHVSLYWYRQALGQGPEFLTYFNYEAQQDKSGLPNDRFSAERPEGSISTLTIQRTEQRDSAMYRCASSLVSGNEQYFGPGTRLTVT.

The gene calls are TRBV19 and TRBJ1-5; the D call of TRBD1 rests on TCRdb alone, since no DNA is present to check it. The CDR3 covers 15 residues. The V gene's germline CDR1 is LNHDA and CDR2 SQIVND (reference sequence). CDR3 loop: CASSIGQGYNQPQHF.

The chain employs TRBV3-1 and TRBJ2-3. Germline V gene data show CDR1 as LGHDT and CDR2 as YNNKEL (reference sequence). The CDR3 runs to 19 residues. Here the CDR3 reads CASSQDEADAITSTDTQYF.

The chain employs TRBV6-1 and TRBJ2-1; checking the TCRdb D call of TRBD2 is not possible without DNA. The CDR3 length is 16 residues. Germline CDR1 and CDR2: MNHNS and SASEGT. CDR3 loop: CASSPFAGGQGDEQFF.

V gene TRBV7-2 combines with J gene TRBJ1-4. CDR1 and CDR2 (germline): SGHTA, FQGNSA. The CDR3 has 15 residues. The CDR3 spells CASSLELGSNEKLFF.

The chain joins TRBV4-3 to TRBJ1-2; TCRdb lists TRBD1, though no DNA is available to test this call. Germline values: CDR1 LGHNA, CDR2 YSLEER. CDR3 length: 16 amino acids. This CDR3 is CASSQDAGERPYGYTF.

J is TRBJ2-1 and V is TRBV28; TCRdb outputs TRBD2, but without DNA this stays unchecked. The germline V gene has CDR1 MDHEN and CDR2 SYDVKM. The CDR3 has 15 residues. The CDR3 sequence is CASTPRLAGDNEQFF.

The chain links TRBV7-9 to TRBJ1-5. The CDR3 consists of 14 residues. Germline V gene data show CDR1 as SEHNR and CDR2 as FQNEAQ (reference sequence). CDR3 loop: CASSLSGYGQPQHF.

CDR3 amino acids: CSGGAMGTEAFF. This chain uses TRBV29-1 with TRBJ1-1; the TRBD1 assignment by TCRdb is unverifiable without DNA. The CDR3 totals 12 residues. Germline-derived CDR1 and CDR2 are SQVTM and ANQGSEA.

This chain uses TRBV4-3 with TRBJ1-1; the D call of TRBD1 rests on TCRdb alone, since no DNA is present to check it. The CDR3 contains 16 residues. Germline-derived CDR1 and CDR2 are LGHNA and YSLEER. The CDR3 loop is CASSQGRNTGGTEAFF.

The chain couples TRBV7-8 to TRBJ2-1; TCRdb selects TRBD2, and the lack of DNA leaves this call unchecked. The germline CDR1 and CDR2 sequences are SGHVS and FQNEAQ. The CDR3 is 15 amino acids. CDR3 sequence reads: CASSLAGGWDSEQFF.

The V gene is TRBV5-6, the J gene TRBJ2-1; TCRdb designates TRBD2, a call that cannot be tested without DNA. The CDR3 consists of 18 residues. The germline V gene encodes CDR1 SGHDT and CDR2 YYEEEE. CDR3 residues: CASSLATSGLISYNEQFF.

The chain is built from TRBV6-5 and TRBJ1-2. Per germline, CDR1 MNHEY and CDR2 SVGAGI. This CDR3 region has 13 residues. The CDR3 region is CASSSTSSYGYTF.

The CDR3 reads CASSQDMTGAQPQHF. The chain joins TRBV4-3 to TRBJ1-5. The CDR3 totals 15 residues. CDR1 and CDR2 from the germline V gene are LGHNA and YSLEER.

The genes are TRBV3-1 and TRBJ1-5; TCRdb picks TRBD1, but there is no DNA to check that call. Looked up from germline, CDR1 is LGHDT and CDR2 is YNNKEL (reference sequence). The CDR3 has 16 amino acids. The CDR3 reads CASSQVWDPSNQPQHF.

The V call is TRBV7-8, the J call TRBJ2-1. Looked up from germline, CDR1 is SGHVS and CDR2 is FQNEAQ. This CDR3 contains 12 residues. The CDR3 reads CASTSLGNEQFF.

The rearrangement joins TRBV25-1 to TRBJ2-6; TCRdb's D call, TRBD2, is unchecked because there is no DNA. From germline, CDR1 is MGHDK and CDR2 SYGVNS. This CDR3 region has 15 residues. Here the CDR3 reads CASSVTGPGANVLTF.